This passage covers 23 T cell receptor beta chains from one sample sequenced in a study of T cell responses to AZD1222 COVID-19 vaccine. The table came from immunoSEQ multiplex PCR; TCRdb's copy has only in-frame clones and leaves some out. The repertoire consists of 100,000 or so clones, with 80% to 95% occurring once and the leading ten covering less than 4%. The sample was peripheral blood, taken 28 days after the second AZD1222 dose. These receptors came from an adult who received the AZD1222 COVID-19 vaccine.

V gene TRBV7-2 combines with J gene TRBJ1-2; no firm D call. Trimming pared 1 base from V and 1 base from J, leaving 10 bases between. This CDR3 has 15 residues. Germline CDR1 reads SGHTA; CDR2 reads FQGNSA. The CDR3 DNA follows: TGTGCCAGCAGCTTAGGGGCCACAGATAACTATGGCTACACCTTC. It translates to CASSLGATDNYGYTF.

The chain links TRBV11-3 to TRBJ2-5; 8 nucleotides agree with TRBD2. The germline CDR1 and CDR2 sequences are SGHNT and YENEEA. The CDR3 spans 16 residues. J lost 4 bases, V lost 5 bases, and 12 bases had no gene match. The CDR3 here is CASSNPGGAGRETQYF. The CDR3 DNA reads as TGTGCCAGCAGCAACCCCGGGGGGGCCGGGAGAGAGACCCAGTACTTC.

With respect to this clone: At one boundary the junction diverges from the germline segment, which might be a read error. Additional DNA sequences in this sample encode the identical CDR3. The rearrangement links TRBV29-1 to TRBJ1-2, with D possibly being TRBD1 (6 bases). CDR3 size: 15 residues. Germline-derived CDR1 and CDR2 are SQVTM and ANQGSEA. CDR3 in DNA: TGCAGTGTTGAGTTCTCTCCCGGGACAATCAGGGGCTACACCTTC. Translating it yields CSVEFSPGTIRGYTF.

The chain combines TRBV9 with TRBJ1-3; D unclear. CDR3 length: 14 residues. CDR1 is SGDLS and CDR2 is YYNGEE in the germline V gene. Deletions cut 0 bases from V and 5 bases from J, with 9 bases between. This CDR3 is CASSVADGRNTIYF. CDR3 DNA sequence: TGTGCCAGCAGCGTAGCTGACGGACGAAACACCATATATTTT. Based on the CDR3 plus reference TRBV9 and TRBJ1-3, the full variable domain is DSGVTQTPKHLITATGQRVTLRCSPRSGDLSVYWYQQSLDQGLQFLIQYYNGEERAKGNILERFSAQQFPDLHSELNLSSLELGDSALYFCASSVADGRNTIYFGEGSWLTVV.

The chain links TRBV19 to TRBJ2-1; possible D gene TRBD2, 5 bases. The V end was cut by 2 bases, the J end by 0 bases, with 8 bases between. This CDR3 is 15 amino acids long. The germline V gene has CDR1 LNHDA and CDR2 SQIVND (reference sequence). CDR3 nucleotide sequence: TGTGCCAGTAGTATAAGTCGGGGCTCCTACAATGAGCAGTTCTTC. It yields the protein CASSISRGSYNEQFF.

This rearrangement joins TRBV5-1 to TRBJ2-1; 10 nucleotides line up with TRBD1. Germline CDR1 is SGHRS and CDR2 is YFSETQ. V shed 7 bases and J 4 bases; nucleotides not matched to a gene: 8. CDR3 length equals 15 residues. CDR3 residues: CASSTGTGAYNEQFF. The CDR3 DNA sequence: TGCGCCAGCTCAACCGGGACAGGGGCGTACAATGAGCAGTTCTTC.

This clone was counted only a few times. The chain carries TRBV7-2 and TRBJ1-4; no firm D call. The CDR3 spans 15 residues. Germline V gene lookup returns CDR1 SGHTA and CDR2 FQGNSA. Trimming left V 1 base short and J 2 bases short, with 8 bases between. CDR3: CASSLVTGTNEKLFF. DNA of the CDR3: TGTGCCAGCAGCTTAGTTACGGGTACTAATGAAAAACTGTTTTTT.

The chain is built from TRBV5-4 and TRBJ2-3; 8 bases are a match to TRBD1. The V segment lost 2 bases and the J segment 3 bases; nucleotides outside the gene matches: 2. Germline assignment: CDR1 SGHNT and CDR2 YYREEE (reference sequence). The CDR3 totals 14 residues. CDR3 amino acids: CASSFRQGTDTQYF. The CDR3 DNA is TGTGCCAGCAGCTTCCGACAGGGGACAGATACGCAGTATTTT.

Note on this clone: One end of the junction fails to match germline, which may point to a read error. The chain uses TRBV15 and TRBJ1-2; 7 bases align to TRBD1. Germline CDR1 is LNHNV and CDR2 is YYDKDF (reference sequence). The CDR3 sequence is 13 residues long. CDR3 loop: CATSGDRVRGYTF. The CDR3 DNA reads as TGTGCCACCAGCGGAGACAGGGTCCGTGGCTACACCTTC.

This clone was counted once. This chain links TRBV6-2 or TRBV6-3 with TRBJ2-1; perhaps D is TRBD1 or TRBD2 (5 bases each). Germline V lookup: CDR1 MNHEY, CDR2 SVGEGT. Trimming removed 0 bases at V and 12 bases at J, with 12 bases between. This CDR3 has 13 residues. The CDR3 DNA reads TGTGCCAGCAGTTACTCGACAGCCGAGGGGCAGTTCTTC. It codes for CASSYSTAEGQFF.

The chain has TRBV9 and TRBJ2-1; possible D gene TRBD1, 5 bases. This CDR3 has 13 residues. The germline CDR1 and CDR2 sequences are SGDLS and YYNGEE. V was cut by 0 bases and J by 7 bases, with 8 bases left in between. Here the CDR3 DNA reads TGTGCCAGCAGCGTAGCAGGGTTGAATGAGCAGTTCTTC. Protein product: CASSVAGLNEQFF.

This clone was seen once. The chain couples TRBV28 to TRBJ1-2; maybe TRBD1 (5 bases). From germline, CDR1 is MDHEN and CDR2 SYDVKM. The V gene lost 6 bases and the J gene lost 3 bases, with 11 bases spanning the gap. This CDR3 region has 13 residues. CDR3 sequence: CASSDQGYYGYTF. CDR3 nucleotide sequence: TGTGCCAGCAGCGACCAGGGATACTATGGCTACACCTTC.

This clone was seen just once. The genes are TRBV4-1 and TRBJ1-6, with D tentatively TRBD1 (6 bases). Trimming stripped 1 base from V and 4 bases from J, with 11 bases between. CDR3 size: 16 residues. The germline V gene encodes CDR1 MGHRA and CDR2 YSYEKL. Here the CDR3 DNA reads TGCGCCAGCAGCCAAGCGGCAGGGGCTTATAATTCACCCCTCCACTTT. This codes for CASSQAAGAYNSPLHF.

This chain links TRBV5-1 with TRBJ2-3; D tentatively fits TRBD1 or TRBD2 (5 bases each). This CDR3 region has 15 residues. From germline, CDR1 is SGHRS and CDR2 YFSETQ. Trimming pared 4 bases from V and 4 bases from J, leaving 16 bases between. CDR3 bases: TGCGCCAGCAGCGACGGGACCGAAGTCCCAGATACGCAGTATTTT. As protein: CASSDGTEVPDTQYF.

The genes are TRBV3-1 (or the pseudogene TRBV3-2) and TRBJ1-5, with D unresolved. This CDR3 has 13 amino acids. Between the trimmed V and J ends, which lost 3 bases and 8 bases, there was a span of 11 bases. Per the germline V gene, CDR1 is LGHDT and CDR2 is YNNKEL (reference sequence). The CDR3 region has the DNA TGTGCCAGCAGCCAGGTACTAGTGGAGCCCCAGCATTTT. It translates to CASSQVLVEPQHF.

CDR3 loop: CASRAGNPQETQYF. DNA of the CDR3: TGTGCCAGCAGAGCAGGGAACCCCCAAGAGACCCAGTACTTC. The gene calls are TRBV2 and TRBJ2-5; weak D call: TRBD1 (5 bases). The CDR3 extends over 14 amino acids. Per germline, CDR1 SNHLY and CDR2 FYNNEI. Trimming took 6 bases from V and 1 from J, leaving 12 bases between them.

This rearrangement joins TRBV3-1 (or the pseudogene TRBV3-2) to TRBJ1-6; possible D gene TRBD1, 5 bases. Germline V gene lookup returns CDR1 LGHDT and CDR2 YNNKEL (reference sequence). The CDR3 covers 12 residues. V was pared by 3 bases and J by 10 bases, with 7 bases between. The CDR3 spells CASSQGESPLHF. DNA for the CDR3: TGTGCCAGCAGCCAGGGGGAATCACCCCTCCACTTT.

This rearrangement joins TRBV28 to TRBJ1-4; D is unclear. Deletions cut 4 bases from V and 7 bases from J, with 19 bases between. The germline V gene has CDR1 MDHEN and CDR2 SYDVKM. The CDR3 totals 16 residues. For the CDR3, the DNA is TGTGCCAGCAGTTCATGGAGTGACCGGGAGAGTGAAAAACTGTTTTTT. Amino acid sequence: CASSSWSDRESEKLFF.

The CDR3 DNA follows: TGTGCCAGTAGTATAGACGGTTATAGCAATCAGCCCCAGCATTTT. This sequence encodes CASSIDGYSNQPQHF. The chain links TRBV19 to TRBJ1-5; D call uncertain. The CDR3 loop spans 15 amino acids. Trimming took off 0 bases at V and 0 bases at J, with 6 bases between the two ends. Per germline, CDR1 LNHDA and CDR2 SQIVND (reference sequence).

The chain has TRBV27 and TRBJ1-1, with D possibly being TRBD1 (5 bases). The V end was cut by 0 bases, the J end by 0 bases, with 8 bases between. Germline CDR1 is MNHEY and CDR2 is SMNVEV (reference sequence). The CDR3 is made up of 15 amino acids. This CDR3 reads CASSLSKGLNTEAFF. The CDR3, as DNA: TGTGCCAGCAGTTTATCTAAGGGGCTGAACACTGAAGCTTTCTTT.

The genes are TRBV30 and TRBJ1-1; D unclear. The CDR3 consists of 13 residues. Trimming removed 1 base from V and 1 base from J, with 7 bases in between. Germline CDR1 GTSNPN, CDR2 SVGIG (reference sequence). CDR3 in amino acids: CAWSARENTEAFF. Written as DNA, the CDR3 is TGTGCCTGGAGTGCAAGGGAGAACACTGAAGCTTTCTTT.

This chain connects TRBV19 to TRBJ1-5, with D uncertain. The V end was cut by 3 bases, the J end by 3 bases, with 9 bases between. The CDR3 extends over 14 amino acids. Germline V gene sequence: CDR1 LNHDA, CDR2 SQIVND (reference sequence). The CDR3 nucleotides are TGTGCCAGTAGTATCGTAGGAAACAATCAGCCCCAGCATTTT. It encodes CASSIVGNNQPQHF.

The chain links TRBV6-5 to TRBJ1-4; weak D call: TRBD1 (5 bases). The ends were cut back, 0 bases at V and 2 bases at J, with 7 bases in the middle. This CDR3 is 15 amino acids long. Germline CDR1 is MNHEY and CDR2 is SVGAGI. CDR3 sequence (DNA): TGTGCCAGCAGTTACTCGACAGCTACTAATGAAAAACTGTTTTTT. This sequence encodes CASSYSTATNEKLFF.